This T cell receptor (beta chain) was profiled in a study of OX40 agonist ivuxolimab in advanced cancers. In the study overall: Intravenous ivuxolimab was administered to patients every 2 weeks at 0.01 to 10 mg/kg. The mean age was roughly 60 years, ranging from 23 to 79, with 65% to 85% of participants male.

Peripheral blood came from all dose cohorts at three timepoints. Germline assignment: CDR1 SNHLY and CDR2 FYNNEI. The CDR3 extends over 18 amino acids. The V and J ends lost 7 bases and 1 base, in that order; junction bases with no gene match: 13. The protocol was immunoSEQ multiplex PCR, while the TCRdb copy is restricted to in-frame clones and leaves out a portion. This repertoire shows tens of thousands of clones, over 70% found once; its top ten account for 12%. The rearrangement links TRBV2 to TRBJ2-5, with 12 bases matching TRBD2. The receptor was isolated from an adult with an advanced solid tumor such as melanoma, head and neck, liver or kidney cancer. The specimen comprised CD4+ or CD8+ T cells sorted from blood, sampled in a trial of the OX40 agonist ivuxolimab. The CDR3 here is CASTGDDKTSGGQETQYF. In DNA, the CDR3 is TGTGCCAGCACCGGAGACGATAAGACTAGCGGGGGCCAAGAGACCCAGTACTTC.